This T cell receptor beta chain came from a study of vaccination and CD4 T cells after COVID-19. Study background: Typically, post-vaccine samples were obtained a median approximately 67 days after dose two, within a range of 14 to 241.

Turning to this clonotype: Its antigen is not identified.

The Oncomine TCR Beta short-read assay was applied to DNA of cultured CD4+ T cells. Genomic DNA was isolated from CD4+ T cells that had been cultured. TCRdb re-called the PCR reads through MiXCR, storing one row per CDR3 protein. Of roughly 7,400 distinct CDR3 sequences listed, less than 60% are singletons. Germline CDR1 and CDR2: SGHVS and FNYEAQ. V lost 5 bases to trimming and J lost 0 bases, with 14 bases between them. The CDR3 length is 15 residues. Treatment specified: approximately nine-day PBMC culture with coronavirus spike peptide pools or control peptides (ViraFEST assay). Peptide-pool expansion of antigen-specific T cells preceded TCR sequencing in ViraFEST. The medium had half its volume replaced with fresh IL-2 medium on days 3 and 7.

The chain joins TRBV7-6 to TRBJ2-7; maybe TRBD1 (5 bases). This TCR was recovered from a human donor who had recovered from COVID-19. The material sequenced was CD4+ T cells from blood, cultured in vitro. The CDR3 DNA reads TGTGCCAGCAGCGCTCAGGGAAGGAGCTCCTACGAGCAGTACTTC. Translating it yields CASSAQGRSSYEQYF.